This T cell receptor beta chain was retrieved from a study of blood T cell repertoires in COVID-19. Comments on this clone: In the same sample, other DNA sequences code for this CDR3.

CDR3 length equals 15 residues. V was trimmed by 2 bases and J by 0 bases, leaving 9 bases between them. Germline V CDR1 and CDR2: SGDLS, YYNGEE. The protocol was immunoSEQ multiplex PCR, while the TCRdb copy is restricted to in-frame clones and leaves out a portion. The sample includes approximately 500,000 clones, about 89% seen only once; the top ten take roughly 8%. This chain connects TRBV9 to TRBJ1-3; D call uncertain. This receptor was taken from a woman aged 50 to 65 with COVID-19, enrolled during active disease. The sequencing input was peripheral blood. CDR3 nucleotides: TGTGCCAGCAGCGTCGACACCAACTCTGGAAACACCATATATTTT. Amino acid sequence: CASSVDTNSGNTIYF.